One and the same sample provided the 30 T cell receptor beta chains below, sequenced in a study of blood T cell repertoires in COVID-19. Using immunoSEQ multiplex PCR, the repertoire was profiled, and TCRdb retains in-frame clones only, with some absent. The data hold 120,000 to 150,000 clones, with around four fifths observed a single time. Material for sequencing was PBMCs or T cells enriched from blood (not recorded which). These receptors were collected from a woman aged 40 to 50 who had recovered from COVID-19.

This clone was counted between two and nine times. The J gene is TRBJ2-3, the V gene TRBV19; possibly TRBD2 for D (6 bases). Trimming stripped 2 bases from V and 3 bases from J, with 12 bases between. Germline V lookup: CDR1 LNHDA, CDR2 SQIVND (reference sequence). This CDR3 has 15 amino acids. Here the CDR3 reads CASSIPEGLTDTQYF. In DNA, the CDR3 is TGTGCCAGTAGTATACCCGAGGGACTGACAGATACGCAGTATTTT. The entire variable domain, with the rest obtained from reference TRBV19 and TRBJ2-3, is as follows: DGGITQSPKYLFRKEGQNVTLSCEQNLNHDAMYWYRQDPGQGLRLIYYSQIVNDFQKGDIAEGYSVSREKKESFPLTVTSAQKNPTAFYLCASSIPEGLTDTQYFGPGTRLTVL.

This chain links TRBV29-1 with TRBJ1-2; D uncertain. Per the germline V gene, CDR1 is SQVTM and CDR2 is ANQGSEA. The CDR3 consists of 12 residues. Trimming removed 6 bases from V and 3 bases from J, with 11 bases in between. The DNA of the CDR3 is TGCAGCGTCTTGTCCCTTGACTATGGCTACACCTTC. Residues: CSVLSLDYGYTF.

In its sample, this clone was seen a few times. This chain connects TRBV15 to TRBJ2-2; 12 bases agree with TRBD2. The trim removed 3 bases at V and 5 bases at J, leaving 13 bases unmatched. This CDR3 has 19 residues. Germline CDR1 is LNHNV and CDR2 is YYDKDF (reference sequence). The DNA of the CDR3 is TGTGCCACCAGCAGTCGGACTAGCGGGACCAGCGGGTGGACCGGGGAGCTGTTTTTT. Translation gives CATSSRTSGTSGWTGELFF. The variable domain in full, completed from reference TRBV15 and TRBJ2-2, reads DAMVIQNPRYQVTQFGKPVTLSCSQTLNHNVMYWYQQKSSQAPKLLFHYYDKDFNNEADTPDNFQSRRPNTSFCFLDIRSPGLGDTAMYLCATSSRTSGTSGWTGELFFGEGSRLTVL.

The chain has TRBV7-9 and TRBJ2-7, with 7 bases that match TRBD1. This CDR3 region has 15 residues. Germline V gene lookup returns CDR1 SEHNR and CDR2 FQNEAQ (reference sequence). J lost 0 bases, V lost 8 bases, and 10 bases had no gene match. CDR3 residues: CASGPRQGDSYEQYF. In DNA form, the CDR3 reads TGTGCCAGCGGGCCCCGACAGGGAGACTCCTACGAGCAGTACTTC.

The chain uses TRBV11-1 and TRBJ2-3; unclear D gene. The CDR3 runs 14 residues. Per the germline V gene, CDR1 is SGHAT and CDR2 is FQDESV (reference sequence). V gave up 6 bases and J gave up 1 base, with 11 bases separating them. CDR3 residues: CASSLKSGTDTQYF. The CDR3 DNA follows: TGTGCCAGCAGTCTAAAAAGCGGCACAGATACGCAGTATTTT.

The chain couples TRBV9 to TRBJ1-3; 10 bases are shared with TRBD1. Germline CDR1 SGDLS, CDR2 YYNGEE. V trimming: 4 bases; J trimming: 0 bases; junction bases outside the gene matches: 13. The CDR3 runs 19 residues. CDR3 bases: TGTGCCAGCAGCTTCCGCCCTGGGGACAGGGGCAGCTCTGGAAACACCATATATTTT. Residues: CASSFRPGDRGSSGNTIYF.

The chain couples TRBV3-1 (or the pseudogene TRBV3-2) to TRBJ2-1; 8 bases line up with TRBD1. CDR3 length: 15 amino acids. From germline, CDR1 is LGHDT and CDR2 YNNKEL (reference sequence). With V trimmed by 4 bases and J by 2 bases, 4 bases remained unmatched. In DNA form, the CDR3 reads TGTGCCAGCAGCCTACGACAGGGGACCTACAATGAGCAGTTCTTC. Translation gives CASSLRQGTYNEQFF.

A single count supports this clone. Germline is not matched at one junction end, which may reflect a read error. The chain combines TRBV5-4 with TRBJ2-3; 7 positions match TRBD2. CDR1 is SGHNT, CDR2 YYREEE, per germline (reference sequence). The length of the CDR3 is 17 residues. The CDR3 spells CASTLGVRDYYTDTQYF. The CDR3 DNA follows: TGTGCCAGCACCTTGGGGGTCCGGGACTACTACACAGATACGCAGTATTTT.

V and J are TRBV10-2 and TRBJ2-7; 9 positions match TRBD2. CDR3 size: 19 residues. CDR1 and CDR2 from the germline V gene are WSHSY and SAAADI. Unmatched junction bases numbered 21, after V lost 7 bases and J lost 2 bases. CDR3 in amino acids: CASTRGSGGGAGGAYEQYF. CDR3 DNA sequence: TGCGCCAGCACCCGAGGGAGCGGCGGGGGGGCCGGTGGGGCCTACGAGCAGTACTTC.

The chain couples TRBV28 to TRBJ1-3, with D perhaps TRBD1 (5 bases). Germline V gene lookup returns CDR1 MDHEN and CDR2 SYDVKM. The V gene lost 8 bases and the J gene lost 0 bases, with 14 bases spanning the gap. The CDR3 is made up of 15 amino acids. CDR3 coding DNA: TGTGCCAGCTCACGCGACAGCGACTCTGGAAACACCATATATTTT. Translating gives CASSRDSDSGNTIYF.

V gene TRBV3-1 (or the pseudogene TRBV3-2) combines with J gene TRBJ1-4; 8 nucleotides align to TRBD1. Trimming removed 4 bases from V and 8 bases from J; junction bases left unmatched: 9. The CDR3 is 15 residues long. In germline, CDR1 is LGHDT, CDR2 YNNKEL (reference sequence). CDR3 residues: CASSLGAGGVEKLFF. Written as DNA, the CDR3 is TGTGCCAGCAGCCTGGGGGCAGGGGGCGTCGAAAAACTGTTTTTT.

The chain joins TRBV9 to TRBJ1-2, with unresolved D. CDR3 length equals 13 residues. Germline loops: CDR1 SGDLS, CDR2 YYNGEE. V was cut by 7 bases and J by 4 bases, with 14 bases left in between. The CDR3 is CASASQLVYGYTF. The CDR3 region has the DNA TGTGCCAGCGCATCGCAATTAGTCTATGGCTACACCTTC.

The V and J genes are TRBV11-1 and TRBJ1-1; the D is unclear. The CDR3 has 11 amino acids. Germline V gene sequence: CDR1 SGHAT, CDR2 FQDESV (reference sequence). With 4 bases removed from V and 3 bases from J, the gap between germline ends came to 3 bases. The CDR3 here is CASSSYTEAFF. The DNA of the CDR3 is TGTGCCAGCAGCTCATACACTGAAGCTTTCTTT.

The chain has TRBV9 and TRBJ1-6, with D possibly TRBD1 on 5 matching bases. CDR3 length: 15 residues. Germline V gives CDR1 SGDLS, CDR2 YYNGEE. Trimming removed 4 bases from V and 6 bases from J, with 14 bases in between. The CDR3 loop reads CASSPRDGLNSPLHF. The CDR3 region has the DNA TGTGCCAGCAGCCCGCGGGACGGCCTTAATTCACCCCTCCACTTT.

The V gene is TRBV12-5, the J gene TRBJ2-4; D is possibly TRBD1 (7 bases). This CDR3 contains 17 residues. V gave up 6 bases and J gave up 0 bases, with 18 bases separating them. In germline, CDR1 is LGHNT, CDR2 FRNRAP. This CDR3 reads CASGRGQGELAKNIQYF. The CDR3 coding sequence is TGTGCTAGTGGACGGGGGCAGGGGGAACTAGCCAAAAACATTCAGTACTTC.

This clone was observed once. This CDR3 reads CASSLFRQIEQFF. The CDR3 DNA sequence: TGTGCCAGCAGCTTATTCCGCCAGATTGAGCAGTTCTTC. The J gene is TRBJ2-1, the V gene TRBV7-2; D remains ambiguous. This CDR3 spans 13 amino acids. The V end lost 2 bases, the J end lost 9 bases, and 11 bases lay between the germline ends. Germline V gives CDR1 SGHTA, CDR2 FQGNSA.

The chain recombines TRBV2 with TRBJ1-4; TRBD1 matches 8 bases. The CDR3 runs 15 residues. The germline gives CDR1 SNHLY, CDR2 FYNNEI. After removal of 9 bases from V and 5 bases from J, the junction contained 11 bases not matched to a gene. The CDR3, as DNA: TGTGCCAGTCAATGGGGGACAGGTCGAAATGAAAAACTGTTTTTT. Translation: CASQWGTGRNEKLFF.

This clone turned up a few times. This chain joins TRBV12-3 or TRBV12-4 and TRBJ1-2; TRBD1 might be the D (6 bases). This CDR3 has 13 amino acids. Trimming removed 5 bases at V and 6 bases at J, with 13 bases between. CDR3 residues: CASSPRGSDGYTF. Written as DNA, the CDR3 is TGTGCCAGCAGTCCCAGGGGATCGGATGGCTACACCTTC.

This chain connects TRBV9 to TRBJ1-2; a weak D match, TRBD1 (5 bases). The CDR3 length is 14 residues. Looked up from germline, CDR1 is SGDLS and CDR2 is YYNGEE. Trimming pared 4 bases from V and 4 bases from J, leaving 14 bases between. Here the CDR3 reads CASSPAAGGYGYTF. The CDR3 coding sequence is TGTGCCAGCAGCCCGGCGGCGGGGGGCTATGGCTACACCTTC. The full variable domain, with the rest looked up from reference TRBV9 and TRBJ1-2, is DSGVTQTPKHLITATGQRVTLRCSPRSGDLSVYWYQQSLDQGLQFLIQYYNGEERAKGNILERFSAQQFPDLHSELNLSSLELGDSALYFCASSPAAGGYGYTFGSGTRLTVV.

The chain has TRBV7-8 and TRBJ2-2, with 8 bases aligning to TRBD2. The V segment lost 4 bases and the J segment 1 base; nucleotides outside the gene matches: 8. The CDR3 spans 17 residues. CDR1 is SGHVS, CDR2 FQNEAQ, per germline. This CDR3 is CASSSSAGALNTGELFF. The CDR3 DNA sequence: TGTGCCAGCAGCTCCTCAGCGGGGGCATTGAACACCGGGGAGCTGTTTTTT.

The chain combines TRBV3-1 (or the pseudogene TRBV3-2) with TRBJ1-6; no clear D. V lost 1 base, J lost 4 bases, and 5 bases lay in between. CDR1 and CDR2 (germline): LGHDT, YNNKEL (reference sequence). CDR3 length: 14 residues. Here the CDR3 reads CASSQGPYNSPLHF. CDR3 nucleotide sequence: TGTGCCAGCAGCCAAGGTCCTTATAATTCACCCCTCCACTTT.

This sequence joins TRBV5-8 and TRBJ2-3; 8 bases line up with TRBD1. CDR1 and CDR2 (germline): SGHTS, YDEGEE. The CDR3 consists of 15 residues. Trimming at V came to 4 bases and at J to 0 bases, leaving 4 bases not matched to a gene. The CDR3: CASSRGQGSTDTQYF. In DNA, the CDR3 is TGTGCCAGCAGCAGAGGACAGGGCAGCACAGATACGCAGTATTTT.

CDR3 DNA: TGTGCCAGCAGCGAGCCCGCGTCCTACGAGCAGTACTTC. Protein: CASSEPASYEQYF. The V gene is TRBV11-2, the J gene TRBJ2-7, with D uncertain. The germline V gene has CDR1 SGHAT and CDR2 FQNNGV. The ends were cut back, 5 bases at V and 1 base at J, with 9 bases in the middle. CDR3 length equals 13 residues.

This rearrangement joins TRBV5-1 to TRBJ2-2, with 7 bases matching TRBD1. The CDR3 is 14 residues long. V lost 4 bases, J lost 6 bases, and 6 bases stayed unmatched. Looked up from germline, CDR1 is SGHRS and CDR2 is YFSETQ. The DNA for the CDR3 is TGCGCCAGCAGCCCCTGGGACAGCCCCGGGGAGCTGTTTTTT. Its protein product is CASSPWDSPGELFF.

This chain links TRBV5-1 with TRBJ1-2; D unresolved. CDR1 and CDR2 (germline): SGHRS, YFSETQ. Deletions cut 1 base from V and 0 bases from J, with 7 bases between. This CDR3 is 14 amino acids long. CDR3 amino acids: CASSLISTNYGYTF. CDR3 in DNA: TGCGCCAGCAGCTTGATATCTACTAACTATGGCTACACCTTC. Together with reference TRBV5-1 and TRBJ1-2, the CDR3 gives the full variable domain: KAGVTQTPRYLIKTRGQQVTLSCSPISGHRSVSWYQQTPGQGLQFLFEYFSETQRNKGNFPGRFSGRQFSNSRSEMNVSTLELGDSALYLCASSLISTNYGYTFGSGTRLTVV.

This clone has just one count. The rearrangement joins TRBV29-1 to TRBJ1-1; D possibly corresponds to TRBD1 (5 bases). CDR1 is SQVTM, CDR2 ANQGSEA, per germline. CDR3 length equals 12 residues. Deletions cut 5 bases from V and 5 bases from J, with 12 bases between. CDR3: CSVIGRATEAFF. For the CDR3, the DNA is TGCAGCGTTATCGGCAGGGCAACTGAAGCTTTCTTT.

V gene TRBV19 combines with J gene TRBJ2-7, with TRBD1 identical over 7 bases. Germline trimming cut 4 bases from V and 5 bases from J; bases unmatched to any gene: 5. Germline V gene sequence: CDR1 LNHDA, CDR2 SQIVND (reference sequence). This CDR3 has 13 residues. Here the CDR3 reads CASSRQGRDEQYF. In nucleotides, the CDR3 is TGTGCCAGTAGTAGACAGGGTCGCGACGAGCAGTACTTC.

This clone was picked up many times. The chain has TRBV5-4 and TRBJ1-1; TRBD1 aligns across 7 bases. The CDR3 consists of 14 residues. Germline values: CDR1 SGHNT, CDR2 YYREEE (reference sequence). Trimming at V came to 0 bases and at J to 6 bases, leaving 5 bases not matched to a gene. The CDR3 sequence: CASSLERQGPEAFF. Here the CDR3 DNA reads TGTGCCAGCAGCTTGGAGAGACAGGGCCCTGAAGCTTTCTTT. The complete variable domain, with remaining parts taken from reference TRBV5-4 and TRBJ1-1, reads ETGVTQSPTHLIKTRGQQVTLRCSSQSGHNTVSWYQQALGQGPQFIFQYYREEENGRGNFPPRFSGLQFPNYSSELNVNALELDDSALYLCASSLERQGPEAFFGQGTRLTVV.

In its sample, this clone was seen a few times. The genes are TRBV9 and TRBJ2-3; 10 nucleotides match TRBD2. The V gene's germline CDR1 is SGDLS and CDR2 YYNGEE. Trimming removed 1 base from V and 6 bases from J; junction bases left unmatched: 5. The CDR3 runs 15 residues. For the CDR3, the DNA is TGTGCCAGCAGCGTACTAGCGGGGGCCACCGATACGCAGTATTTT. This translates into CASSVLAGATDTQYF.

This rearrangement joins TRBV2 to TRBJ1-2; TRBD1 agrees at 7 bases. CDR3 length: 13 amino acids. V trimming: 5 bases; J trimming: 2 bases; junction bases outside the gene matches: 2. The V gene's germline CDR1 is SNHLY and CDR2 FYNNEI. The DNA for the CDR3 is TGTGCCAGCAGTAAGGACAGGAACTATGGCTACACCTTC. Translated: CASSKDRNYGYTF.